This entry concerns a single T cell receptor (beta chain). This sample was taken from a study of blood T cell repertoires in COVID-19. The wider study: PBMCs, B-cell-depleted T cells, or T cells provided the cDNA or gDNA that made up the material.

As processed by the authors: Scientists estimated how many nucleated cells there were by amplifying reference gene primers. TCRdb's table, derived via immunoSEQ multiplex PCR, lists solely in-frame clones and lacks some. V and J calls and clone size are given by that table; D and trimming were obtained from the DNA. The sample lists over 450,000 clones; approximately 92% were seen once. The clonotype originates from a man between 18 and 35 years old with COVID-19, enrolled during active disease. The sequencing input was peripheral blood.

CDR3 sequence reads: CASSGYRNTEAFF. The CDR3 bases are TGTGCCAGCAGCGGGTACAGGAACACTGAAGCTTTCTTT. This chain uses TRBV11-3 with TRBJ1-1; D gene unclear. The CDR3 contains 13 residues. Trimming pared 5 bases from V and 1 base from J, leaving 8 bases between. CDR1 and CDR2 from the germline V gene are SGHNT and YENEEA.